This T cell receptor beta chain is drawn from a study of blood T cell repertoires in COVID-19. Study at large: Donors in the United States, Italy and Spain gave samples during acute or convalescent COVID-19. The analysed material was cDNA or gDNA that came from T cells, B-cell-depleted T cells, or PBMCs.

Libraries were prepared by immunoSEQ multiplex PCR; TCRdb keeps only in-frame clonotypes and omits some of them. The table lists 310,000 or so clones, about nine tenths of them singletons. Germline CDR1 is LGHNA and CDR2 is YNFKEQ. Germline trimming cut 3 bases from V and 3 bases from J; bases unmatched to any gene: 8. The CDR3 has 16 residues. Each participant's cohort was designated according to participant-reported clinical history. The sequenced sample consisted of PBMCs or T cells enriched from blood (not recorded which). The chain employs TRBV4-2 and TRBJ1-5; 7 bases align to TRBD1. The receptor was isolated from a woman aged 40 to 50 who had recovered from COVID-19. CDR3 DNA: TGTGCCAGCAGCCAGGGGACAGCCGGGCTCAATCAGCCCCAGCATTTT. As protein: CASSQGTAGLNQPQHF.